Each of the 22 T cell receptor beta chains below was sequenced from the same sample in a study of blood T cell repertoires in COVID-19. This table comes from immunoSEQ multiplex PCR, and its TCRdb copy is limited to in-frame clones, with some not included. The sample lists under 65,000 clones; approximately 90% were seen once. Sequencing input: peripheral blood. The receptors shown here come from a man older than 75 with acute or convalescent COVID-19.

The chain is built from TRBV18 and TRBJ2-7, with TRBD1 identical over 7 bases. With 6 bases clipped from V and 2 bases from J, the junction kept 7 bases outside the gene matches. Germline CDR1 and CDR2: KGHSH and LQKENI. This CDR3 is built from 14 residues. DNA for the CDR3: TGTGCCAGCTCTCCGTCGACAGGGACCTACGAGCAGTACTTC. It specifies CASSPSTGTYEQYF. Full variable domain (remainder filled in from reference TRBV18 and TRBJ2-7): NAGVMQNPRHLVRRRGQEARLRCSPMKGHSHVYWYRQLPEEGLKFMVYLQKENIIDESGMPKERFSAEFPKEGPSILRIQQVVRGDSAAYFCASSPSTGTYEQYFGPGTRLTVT.

The chain carries TRBV6-1 and TRBJ2-7; D is uncertain. Germline V CDR1 and CDR2: MNHNS, SASEGT. V shed 4 bases and J shed 2 bases, with 21 bases lying between them. The CDR3 covers 17 residues. CDR3 DNA sequence: TGTGCCAGCAGTGGTAGAGATAGCCGACGATTTACCTACGAGCAGTACTTC. It codes for CASSGRDSRRFTYEQYF.

This clone was seen just once. The chain joins TRBV3-1 (or the pseudogene TRBV3-2) to TRBJ2-3, with 11 bases aligning to TRBD1. V was clipped by 7 bases and J by 7 bases; unmatched bases: 10. This CDR3 has 15 residues. The germline gives CDR1 LGHDT, CDR2 YNNKEL (reference sequence). For the CDR3, the DNA is TGTGCCAGCACCTCGGACAGGGGGCTTACAAATACGCAGTATTTT. It codes for CASTSDRGLTNTQYF.

This chain joins TRBV18 and TRBJ2-5; D uncertain. The germline CDR1 and CDR2 sequences are KGHSH and LQKENI. The V end lost 3 bases, the J end lost 4 bases, and 9 bases lay between the germline ends. This CDR3 spans 13 amino acids. The CDR3: CASSPPGSETQYF. The CDR3 DNA is TGTGCCAGCTCACCCCCCGGGTCAGAGACCCAGTACTTC.

This clone came up a few times. V and J are TRBV24-1 and TRBJ2-5; 8 positions agree with TRBD1. The J segment lost 5 bases and the V segment lost 5 bases, leaving 3 bases of the junction unmatched. The CDR3 spans 13 residues. Germline-derived CDR1 and CDR2 are KGHDR and SFDVKD. The CDR3 region is CATSGDRTETQYF. In nucleotides, the CDR3 is TGTGCCACCAGTGGGGACAGGACGGAGACCCAGTACTTC.

The gene calls are TRBV9 and TRBJ2-2; 12 nucleotides match TRBD2. The CDR3 runs 17 residues. Losses at the gene ends were 4 bases for V and 1 base for J; bases not matched to a gene: 5. Germline lookup yields CDR1 SGDLS and CDR2 YYNGEE. This CDR3 is CASSTTSGGLNTGELFF. CDR3 in DNA: TGTGCCAGCAGCACGACTAGCGGGGGCTTGAACACCGGGGAGCTGTTTTTT.

The CDR3 nucleotides read TGTGCCTGGAGTGTACTCGGCGGGGGGTCCAGCACAGATACGCAGTATTTT. Translated: CAWSVLGGGSSTDTQYF. The chain joins TRBV30 to TRBJ2-3; 8 positions agree with TRBD2. Germline V CDR1 and CDR2: GTSNPN, SVGIG (reference sequence). This CDR3 comprises 17 residues. V gave up 0 bases and J gave up 0 bases; unmatched junction bases: 8.

V and J are TRBV3-1 (or the pseudogene TRBV3-2) and TRBJ1-2; 10 bases fit TRBD1. CDR3 length: 14 amino acids. CDR1 is LGHDT and CDR2 is YNNKEL in the germline V gene (reference sequence). V was clipped by 2 bases and J by 7 bases; unmatched bases: 4. The CDR3 spells CASSQRGQGIGYTF. CDR3 bases: TGTGCCAGCAGCCAAAGGGGACAGGGGATTGGCTACACCTTC.

The chain employs TRBV5-1 and TRBJ2-5; D is possibly TRBD1 (5 bases). This CDR3 spans 13 amino acids. V dropped 0 bases and J dropped 5 bases, with 8 bases sitting between them. Germline-derived CDR1 and CDR2 are SGHRS and YFSETQ. CDR3 in amino acids: CASSLGAGETQYF. In DNA, the CDR3 is TGCGCCAGCAGCTTGGGGGCAGGGGAGACCCAGTACTTC. Looking up the rest from reference TRBV5-1 and TRBJ2-5 gives the full variable domain: KAGVTQTPRYLIKTRGQQVTLSCSPISGHRSVSWYQQTPGQGLQFLFEYFSETQRNKGNFPGRFSGRQFSNSRSEMNVSTLELGDSALYLCASSLGAGETQYFGPGTRLLVL.

A single count supports this clone. This chain connects TRBV6-5 to TRBJ1-1, with D maybe TRBD1 (6 bases). V gave up 1 base and J gave up 3 bases, with 15 bases separating them. Germline CDR1 is MNHEY and CDR2 is SVGAGI. This CDR3 has 16 amino acids. The CDR3 reads CASSYFSGGADTEAFF. In nucleotides, the CDR3 is TGTGCCAGCAGTTACTTTAGCGGGGGCGCAGACACTGAAGCTTTCTTT.

J is TRBJ1-6 and V is TRBV4-1; unclear D gene. Germline V gene data show CDR1 as MGHRA and CDR2 as YSYEKL. This CDR3 is 17 amino acids long. The V and J ends lost 0 bases and 0 bases respectively, with 9 bases between them. The CDR3 spells CASSQEEASSYNSPLHF. DNA of the CDR3: TGCGCCAGCAGCCAAGAGGAGGCAAGCTCCTATAATTCACCCCTCCACTTT.

The rearrangement joins TRBV11-2 to TRBJ2-3, with D perhaps TRBD1 (6 bases). Per germline, CDR1 SGHAT and CDR2 FQNNGV. The V end lost 1 base, the J end lost 6 bases, and 11 bases lay between the germline ends. The CDR3 is 14 residues long. The CDR3 DNA follows: TGTGCCAGCAGCTTAGGGACAGAGGGGGATACGCAGTATTTT. This codes for CASSLGTEGDTQYF.

The chain joins TRBV6-5 to TRBJ1-6; D perhaps matches TRBD1 (6 bases). Trimming pared 6 bases from V and 9 bases from J, leaving 12 bases between. The CDR3 has 13 residues. From germline, CDR1 is MNHEY and CDR2 SVGAGI. The CDR3 DNA reads as TGTGCCAGCAGCCCCGGACAGATTTCACCCCTCCACTTT. Translated, it gives CASSPGQISPLHF.

This chain connects TRBV11-3 to TRBJ2-5; 12 bases line up with TRBD2. The V gene's germline CDR1 is SGHNT and CDR2 YENEEA. This CDR3 contains 17 residues. J lost 5 bases, V lost 4 bases, and 11 bases had no gene match. CDR3 in amino acids: CASSSKTGTSGLETQYF. CDR3 sequence (DNA): TGTGCCAGCAGCTCCAAAACCGGGACTAGCGGGCTTGAGACCCAGTACTTC.

The chain has TRBV5-4 and TRBJ1-2, with 7 bases aligning to TRBD1. The V and J ends lost 0 bases and 2 bases, in that order; junction bases with no gene match: 7. Germline assignment: CDR1 SGHNT and CDR2 YYREEE (reference sequence). The CDR3 is 16 amino acids. The CDR3 DNA reads as TGTGCCAGCAGCTTGGCCCAGACAGGGATAAACTATGGCTACACCTTC. Protein product: CASSLAQTGINYGYTF.

This clone was observed a single time. The chain employs TRBV5-1 and TRBJ1-4; TRBD1 matches at 10 bases. With V trimmed by 4 bases and J by 8 bases, 8 bases remained unmatched. The CDR3 consists of 15 residues. Germline loops: CDR1 SGHRS, CDR2 YFSETQ. CDR3 coding DNA: TGCGCCAGCAGCGCCGGGACAGGGGAGGGGGAAAAACTGTTTTTT. It translates to CASSAGTGEGEKLFF.

Here the CDR3 reads CASSLTQGSYGYTF. Written as DNA, the CDR3 is TGTGCCAGCAGCTTAACACAGGGGTCCTATGGCTACACCTTC. The V gene is TRBV7-9, the J gene TRBJ1-2; TRBD1 matches at 7 bases. This CDR3 spans 14 amino acids. Unmatched junction bases numbered 4, after V lost 2 bases and J lost 4 bases. The germline V gene has CDR1 SEHNR and CDR2 FQNEAQ (reference sequence).

V gene TRBV4-1 combines with J gene TRBJ1-2, with D hard to call. Trimming removed 0 bases at V and 4 bases at J, with 12 bases between. Germline loops: CDR1 MGHRA, CDR2 YSYEKL. CDR3 length: 15 residues. This CDR3 reads CASSQDQSRLYGYTF. DNA for the CDR3: TGCGCCAGCAGCCAAGATCAGTCCAGGCTCTATGGCTACACCTTC.

CDR3 sequence: CARQVNTEAFF. The CDR3, as DNA: TGCGCCAGACAGGTGAACACTGAAGCTTTCTTT. The chain employs TRBV10-1 and TRBJ1-1; TRBD1 is a possible D gene (5 bases). The CDR3 runs 11 residues. The V gene's germline CDR1 is WNHNN and CDR2 SYGVQD (reference sequence). V was clipped by 9 bases and J by 0 bases, with 5 bases between them.

The chain recombines TRBV7-2 with TRBJ2-7, with 9 bases aligning to TRBD2. The trim removed 1 base at V and 2 bases at J, leaving 12 bases unmatched. CDR1 and CDR2 (germline): SGHTA, FQGNSA. The CDR3 runs to 18 residues. The CDR3 loop is CASSLGGVAGVHPYEQYF. The DNA of the CDR3 is TGTGCCAGCAGCTTAGGTGGAGTAGCGGGGGTACACCCCTACGAGCAGTACTTC.

The CDR3 spells CASRGQGAGNYGYTF. DNA for the CDR3: TGTGCCAGCAGGGGACAGGGGGCGGGTAACTATGGCTACACCTTC. The chain is built from TRBV6-5 and TRBJ1-2; 12 bases are a match to TRBD1. Trimming took 6 bases from V and 1 from J; bases not matched to a gene: 3. Germline CDR1 MNHEY, CDR2 SVGAGI. The CDR3 is 15 amino acids.

J is TRBJ2-7 and V is TRBV7-9, with 7 positions matching TRBD1. Germline V CDR1 and CDR2: SEHNR, FQNEAQ (reference sequence). The CDR3 contains 17 residues. After removal of 3 bases from V and 0 bases from J, the junction contained 11 bases not matched to a gene. CDR3 sequence (DNA): TGTGCCAGCAGCTTCGACGGGACAGTTACCCTCTCCTACGAGCAGTACTTC. It yields the protein CASSFDGTVTLSYEQYF.